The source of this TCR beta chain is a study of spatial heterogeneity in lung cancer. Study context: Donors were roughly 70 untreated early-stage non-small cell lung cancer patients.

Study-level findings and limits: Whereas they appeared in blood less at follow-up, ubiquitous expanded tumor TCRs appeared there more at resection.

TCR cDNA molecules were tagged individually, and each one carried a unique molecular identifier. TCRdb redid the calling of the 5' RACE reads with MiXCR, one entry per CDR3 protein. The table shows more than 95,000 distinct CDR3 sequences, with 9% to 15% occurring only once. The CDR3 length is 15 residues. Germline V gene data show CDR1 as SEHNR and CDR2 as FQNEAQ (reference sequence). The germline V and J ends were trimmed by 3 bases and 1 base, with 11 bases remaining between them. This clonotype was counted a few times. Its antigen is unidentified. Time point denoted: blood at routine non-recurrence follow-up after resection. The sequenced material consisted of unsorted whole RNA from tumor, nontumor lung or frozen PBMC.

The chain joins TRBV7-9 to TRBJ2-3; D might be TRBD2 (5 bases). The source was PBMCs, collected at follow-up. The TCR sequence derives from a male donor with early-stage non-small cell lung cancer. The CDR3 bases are TGTGCCAGCAGCTTTTTCGGCGGGCGCACAGATACGCAGTATTTT. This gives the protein CASSFFGGRTDTQYF.